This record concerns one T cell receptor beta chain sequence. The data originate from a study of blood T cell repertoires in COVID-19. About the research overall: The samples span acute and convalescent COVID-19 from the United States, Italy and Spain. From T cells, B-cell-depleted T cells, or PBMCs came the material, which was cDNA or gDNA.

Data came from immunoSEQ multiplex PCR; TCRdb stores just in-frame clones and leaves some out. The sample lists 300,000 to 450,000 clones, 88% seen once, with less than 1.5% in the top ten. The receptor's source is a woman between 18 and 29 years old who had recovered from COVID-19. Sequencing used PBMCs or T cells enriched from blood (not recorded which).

This CDR3 is CASSPTNLDTDTQYF. CDR3 coding DNA: TGTGCCAGCAGCCCGACTAATTTGGACACAGATACGCAGTATTTT. The chain employs TRBV7-3 and TRBJ2-3; D is possibly TRBD2 (5 bases). V was shortened by 5 bases and J by 2 bases, with 14 bases between the two germline ends. The CDR3 consists of 15 residues. Germline CDR1 SGHTA, CDR2 FQGTGA.